This T cell receptor beta chain derives from a study of blood T cell repertoires in COVID-19. The overall study: COVID-19 samples from acute and convalescent phases originated in the United States, Italy and Spain. From T cells, B-cell-depleted T cells, or PBMCs came the material, which was cDNA or gDNA.

This table comes from immunoSEQ multiplex PCR, and its TCRdb copy is limited to in-frame clones, with some not included. Among about 400,000 clones, 88% were seen once, and the ten largest hold over 2%. Participants came from about 24 US areas, aged roughly 18 to 89 years. Which cohort a participant joined came from the clinical history participants gave. This receptor was taken from a woman aged 40 to 50 with acute COVID-19. Sample: PBMCs or T cells enriched from blood (not recorded which).

CDR3 in amino acids: CASSFSARYEQYF. The CDR3 nucleotides read TGTGCCAGCAGCTTCAGCGCTCGTTACGAGCAGTACTTC. The chain couples TRBV5-6 to TRBJ2-7, with unresolved D. The germline CDR1 and CDR2 sequences are SGHDT and YYEEEE. V was clipped by 2 bases and J by 4 bases, with 10 bases between them. This CDR3 region has 13 residues.